Following are 3 T cell receptor beta chains from one sample sequenced in a study of T-cell reconstitution after alpha-beta-depleted transplantation in children. The authors prepared the TCRbeta library with unique molecular identifiers. Via MiXCR, TCRdb re-called the PCR reads, giving one row per CDR3 protein. Of some 260,000 distinct CDR3 sequences listed, 20% to 30% are singletons. The sample here was PBMCs, mostly from graft donor cells, taken 360 days after TCRalphabeta/CD19-depleted stem cell transplant. Every receptor here comes from a female patient under 10 years old who had a stem cell transplant for congenital amegakaryocytic thrombocytopenia, so the T cells may come from the graft donor.

This clonotype was detected only a few times. The rearrangement uses TRBV12-3 or TRBV12-4 and TRBJ1-4; the D is unclear. The CDR3 has 12 residues. V dropped 5 bases and J dropped 11 bases, with 12 bases sitting between them. The CDR3 DNA is TGTGCCAGCAGTACCCGATCATGGAAACTGTTTTTT. Protein product: CASSTRSWKLFF.

This clonotype was counted ten times or more. The V call is TRBV29-1, the J call TRBJ2-5, with 7 bases that match TRBD1. With 6 bases clipped from V and 4 bases from J, the junction kept 8 bases outside the gene matches. Germline loops: CDR1 SQVTM, CDR2 ANQGSEA. This CDR3 is built from 13 residues. CDR3 sequence: CSVRTTGLETQYF. CDR3 DNA: TGCAGCGTAAGAACGACAGGGCTAGAGACCCAGTACTTC.

This clonotype was observed a few times. The chain couples TRBV6-2 or TRBV6-3 to TRBJ2-7, with a possible D match to TRBD1 (5 bases). From germline, CDR1 is MNHEY and CDR2 SVGEGT. The V gene lost 7 bases and the J gene lost 6 bases, with 19 bases spanning the gap. The CDR3 covers 14 residues. CDR3 residues: CASMGSTVDAEQYF. The CDR3 nucleotides read TGTGCCAGCATGGGATCGACAGTGGATGCCGAGCAGTACTTC.